This T cell receptor (beta chain) is from a study of a mutant IDH1 vaccine in newly diagnosed glioma. Study-wide context: Eight vaccinations went to patients in weeks 1, 3, 5, 7, 11, 15, 19, 23. Of treated patients, approximately 60% were men and about 38% women, averaging about 37 years.

Time point described: week 23, last vaccination. Each vaccine dose was 300 ug of mutant IDH1 20-mer peptide, with topical imiquimod. Donor diagnoses consisted of new WHO grade 3 or 4 IDH1-mutant, ATRX-lost astrocytomas. The CDR3 is 16 residues long. Trimming cost V 0 bases and J 4 bases; bases outside gene matches: 4. Germline lookup yields CDR1 SGHAT and CDR2 FQNNGV. A remark on this clone: As yet, its antigen is unknown.

The assay was immunoSEQ multiplex PCR, and TCRdb's table has in-frame clones only and misses some. The sample shows approximately 57,000 clones, 80% to 85% of them seen only once. The chain combines TRBV11-2 with TRBJ2-4; 9 nucleotides agree with TRBD2. The TCR sequence derives from a woman between 40 and 50 years old with glioma. Some clones in this sample may be carry-over from other donors' samples. Sequencing was performed on PBMCs, taken from a glioma patient whose treatment included an IDH1 peptide vaccine. The CDR3: CASSLESGGRKNIQYF. As DNA, the CDR3 is TGTGCCAGCAGCTTAGAAAGCGGGGGGCGAAAAAACATTCAGTACTTC.